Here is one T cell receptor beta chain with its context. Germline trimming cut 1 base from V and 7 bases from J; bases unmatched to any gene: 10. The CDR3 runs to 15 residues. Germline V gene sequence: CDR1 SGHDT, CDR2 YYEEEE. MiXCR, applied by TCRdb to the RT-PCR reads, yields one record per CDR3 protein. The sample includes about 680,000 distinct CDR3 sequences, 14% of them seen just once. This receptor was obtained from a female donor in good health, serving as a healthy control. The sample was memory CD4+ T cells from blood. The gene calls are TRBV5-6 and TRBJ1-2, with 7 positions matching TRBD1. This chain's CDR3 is CASSLPGGGASGYTF. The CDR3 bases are TGTGCCAGCAGCTTGCCTGGAGGGGGCGCGTCTGGCTACACCTTC.